The 7 T cell receptor beta chains below were found in one sample sequenced in a study of T cells in narcolepsy. Assay: immunoSEQ multiplex PCR; the TCRdb copy retains only in-frame clones and omits some. The sample has over 25,000 clones; 79% are singletons. Sequencing was done on a sample of memory (CD45RA-) CD4+ T cells from blood. Receptors originate from a human donor in good health.

Notes on this clone: The DNA is omitted, as the CDR3 cannot be located on it reliably, and the CDR3 follows TCRdb's listing. V is TRBV27 and J is TRBJ1-1. The CDR3 spans 12 amino acids, including both terminal residues. Germline V lookup: CDR1 MNHEY, CDR2 SMNVEV (reference sequence). The CDR3 sequence: CASSSSGGRSLF.

The chain is built from TRBV6-5 and TRBJ2-4, with 8 bases lining up with TRBD1. This CDR3 spans 14 amino acids. Germline V gene data show CDR1 as MNHEY and CDR2 as SVGAGI. V was pared by 5 bases and J by 6 bases, with 6 bases of the junction left unmatched. The CDR3: CASSRTGQGNIQYF. The CDR3 DNA reads TGTGCCAGCAGTCGGACAGGGCAGGGAAACATTCAGTACTTC.

This clone has only a few counts. The CDR3 DNA reads TGTGCCAGCAGCTTGGGGCCAACTGGTCAAGAGACCCAGTACTTC. Protein sequence: CASSLGPTGQETQYF. The chain uses TRBV5-4 and TRBJ2-5; D ambiguous. This CDR3 comprises 15 residues. V gave up 0 bases and J gave up 2 bases, with 11 bases separating them. CDR1 and CDR2 from the germline V gene are SGHNT and YYREEE (reference sequence).

The chain carries TRBV5-1 and TRBJ2-5; TRBD1 matches at 7 bases. V lost 0 bases to trimming and J lost 5 bases; unmatched junction nucleotides: 10. Per germline, CDR1 SGHRS and CDR2 YFSETQ. The CDR3 spans 16 residues. The CDR3 DNA reads TGCGCCAGCAGCTTGGGGCAGGGGGTGGGCCAGGAGACCCAGTACTTC. Residues: CASSLGQGVGQETQYF.

In this sample, this clone turned up a few times. V and J are TRBV6-6 and TRBJ2-2; D is uncertain. The germline V gene has CDR1 MNHNY and CDR2 SVGAGI (reference sequence). Between the trimmed V and J ends, which lost 0 bases and 8 bases, there was a span of 7 bases. CDR3 size: 13 residues. CDR3 region: CASSYSITGELFF. The CDR3 region has the DNA TGTGCCAGCAGTTACTCGATAACTGGGGAGCTGTTTTTT.

This chain links TRBV28 with TRBJ2-5, with D tentatively TRBD1 (6 bases). Trimming removed 5 bases from V and 5 bases from J, with 15 bases in between. The CDR3 contains 14 residues. Germline lookup yields CDR1 MDHEN and CDR2 SYDVKM. The CDR3 sequence is CASSPLGGEETQYF. DNA of the CDR3: TGTGCCAGCAGTCCGCTAGGGGGTGAGGAGACCCAGTACTTC.

The J gene is TRBJ1-2, the V gene TRBV7-2; D gene unclear. Germline V gene sequence: CDR1 SGHTA, CDR2 FQGNSA. Trimming stripped 5 bases from V and 9 bases from J, with 16 bases between. This CDR3 is 13 amino acids long. The CDR3 protein is CASSRDGSSSYTF. CDR3 DNA sequence: TGTGCCAGCAGCCGCGACGGCAGTTCGAGCTACACCTTC. Using reference TRBV7-2 and TRBJ1-2 for the parts outside the CDR3, the full variable domain is GAGVSQSPSNKVTEKGKDVELRCDPISGHTALYWYRQSLGQGLEFLIYFQGNSAPDKSGLPSDRFSAERTGGSVSTLTIQRTQQEDSAVYLCASSRDGSSSYTFGSGTRLTVV.